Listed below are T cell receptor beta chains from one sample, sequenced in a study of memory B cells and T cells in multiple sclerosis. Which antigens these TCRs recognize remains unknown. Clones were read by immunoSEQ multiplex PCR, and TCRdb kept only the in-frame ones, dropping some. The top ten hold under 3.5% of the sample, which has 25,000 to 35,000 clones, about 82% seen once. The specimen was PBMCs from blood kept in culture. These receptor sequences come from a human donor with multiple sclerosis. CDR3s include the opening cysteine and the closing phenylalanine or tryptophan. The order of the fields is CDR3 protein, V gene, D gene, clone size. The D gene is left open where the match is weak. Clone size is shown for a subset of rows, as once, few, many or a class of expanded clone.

CDR3aa: CASSETGGTGGYTF; v_gene: TRBV6-4; d_gene: TRBD1; abundance: once
CDR3aa: CASSLSRTGELFF; v_gene: TRBV7-3; d_gene: .; abundance: .
CDR3aa: CASSPGTGYSTDTQYF; v_gene: TRBV18; d_gene: .; abundance: .
CDR3aa: CASSIHLQTGSEKLFF; v_gene: TRBV19; d_gene: TRBD1; abundance: .
CDR3aa: CASSSPVAGASYEQYF; v_gene: TRBV7-9; d_gene: TRBD2; abundance: few
CDR3aa: CAWKWTSTDTQYF; v_gene: TRBV30; d_gene: .; abundance: .
CDR3aa: CASRQGVASSPLHF; v_gene: TRBV6-1; d_gene: TRBD1; abundance: .
CDR3aa: CSVVSHPNQPQHF; v_gene: TRBV29-1; d_gene: .; abundance: .
CDR3aa: CAISGASVSSYEQYF; v_gene: TRBV10-3; d_gene: .; abundance: .
CDR3aa: CASSLDSDYEQFF; v_gene: TRBV5-1; d_gene: .; abundance: .
CDR3aa: CASSGGQGSYGYTF; v_gene: TRBV5-1; d_gene: TRBD1; abundance: .
CDR3aa: CASSLKPGNTEAFF; v_gene: TRBV5-1; d_gene: .; abundance: .
CDR3aa: CSARTGEGYTF; v_gene: TRBV20-1; d_gene: TRBD1; abundance: .
CDR3aa: CASSLDPAPTEAFF; v_gene: TRBV5-4; d_gene: .; abundance: once
CDR3aa: CASSLWTGGDGYTF; v_gene: TRBV28; d_gene: TRBD1; abundance: .
CDR3aa: CASTTTPGSTTVAGGNREQYF; v_gene: TRBV5-1; d_gene: TRBD2; abundance: .
CDR3aa: CASSHGTGQYEQYF; v_gene: TRBV14; d_gene: TRBD1; abundance: .
CDR3aa: CASSLAGTGIPDTQYF; v_gene: TRBV5-1; d_gene: TRBD1; abundance: once
CDR3aa: CASSEVGQGAGYTF; v_gene: TRBV2; d_gene: TRBD1; abundance: .
CDR3aa: CSARENYEQYF; v_gene: TRBV29-1; d_gene: .; abundance: .
CDR3aa: CASSLRDRQHEQFF; v_gene: TRBV5-1; d_gene: TRBD1; abundance: once
CDR3aa: CASSLAGTGYSKTQYF; v_gene: TRBV5-1; d_gene: TRBD1; abundance: once
CDR3aa: CASSFLEGTSGAGELFF; v_gene: TRBV28; d_gene: TRBD2; abundance: few
CDR3aa: CASSVGGIKDGTEAFF; v_gene: TRBV9; d_gene: .; abundance: .
CDR3aa: CASSQGRDTEAFF; v_gene: TRBV18; d_gene: .; abundance: .
CDR3aa: CASSQPGLAGGLTSTDTQYF; v_gene: TRBV4-2; d_gene: TRBD2; abundance: .
CDR3aa: CASSHQGADTYEQYF; v_gene: TRBV19; d_gene: TRBD1; abundance: .
CDR3aa: CASSFDYNEQFF; v_gene: TRBV7-9; d_gene: .; abundance: few